Below, 9 T cell receptor beta chains from the same sample are listed, as sequenced in a study of Ad26.COV2.S vaccination and SARS-CoV-2 variants. Repertoires were generated with immunoSEQ multiplex PCR, while TCRdb's copy carries only in-frame clones and drops some. The sample holds some 340,000 clones; more than 70% are singletons and the top ten take roughly 2.1%. The treatment: approximately 18 received Ad26.COV2.S at low or high dose, single or two shots; about 5 received placebo; per-sample allocation not given. Sampling was done on day 63 after the first vaccine or placebo injection. The sample here was peripheral blood, taken in a trial of Ad26.COV2.S vaccine versus placebo. These receptors all stem from a person between 18 and 65 years old who received the Ad26.COV2.S COVID-19 vaccine or a placebo.

This rearrangement joins TRBV19 to TRBJ1-2; 7 positions match TRBD1. CDR1 and CDR2 from the germline V gene are LNHDA and SQIVND (reference sequence). The CDR3 is made up of 14 amino acids. V was clipped by 1 base and J by 2 bases; unmatched bases: 1. CDR3 DNA sequence: TGTGCCAGTAGTATAGTACAGGGGAACTATGGCTACACCTTC. Its translation: CASSIVQGNYGYTF.

The V call is TRBV6-5, the J call TRBJ1-2; D unclear. The germline CDR1 and CDR2 sequences are MNHEY and SVGAGI. The CDR3 length is 14 residues. The V end lost 6 bases, the J end lost 5 bases, and 16 bases lay between the germline ends. Written as DNA, the CDR3 is TGTGCCAGCAGGGTGAAGGTCTCCGGATATGGCTACACCTTC. Its protein is CASRVKVSGYGYTF.

V usage is TRBV9 and J usage is TRBJ1-1, with D hard to call. The length of the CDR3 is 14 residues. The germline V gene encodes CDR1 SGDLS and CDR2 YYNGEE. V was cut by 3 bases and J by 6 bases, with 15 bases left in between. The CDR3 protein is CASSAPQRGAEAFF. The CDR3, as DNA: TGTGCCAGCAGCGCCCCACAGAGAGGCGCTGAAGCTTTCTTT.

The V call is TRBV30, the J call TRBJ1-1; 8 bases are a match to TRBD1. The germline V gene encodes CDR1 GTSNPN and CDR2 SVGIG (reference sequence). The CDR3 length is 13 residues. The V gene end was trimmed by 3 bases and the J gene end by 4 bases; junction bases not matched to a gene: 4. CDR3: CAWSRGHGTEAFF. In nucleotides, the CDR3 is TGTGCCTGGAGCAGGGGGCACGGCACTGAAGCTTTCTTT.

The genes are TRBV18 and TRBJ2-3; 8 bases are a match to TRBD1. J was trimmed by 0 bases and V by 3 bases; bases with no gene match: 8. Per the germline V gene, CDR1 is KGHSH and CDR2 is LQKENI. The CDR3 length is 17 residues. CDR3 coding DNA: TGTGCCAGCTCACCGTATTCCGGGACAGGTAGCACAGATACGCAGTATTTT. Translation gives CASSPYSGTGSTDTQYF.

The chain combines TRBV7-9 with TRBJ2-7, with 7 bases aligning to TRBD2. This CDR3 is 16 amino acids long. With V trimmed by 4 bases and J by 2 bases, 11 bases remained unmatched. CDR1 is SEHNR, CDR2 FQNEAQ, per germline (reference sequence). CDR3 region: CASSSSLTGGAYEQYF. The CDR3 DNA reads TGTGCCAGCAGCTCTTCCCTAACGGGGGGTGCCTACGAGCAGTACTTC. Supplemented by reference TRBV7-9 and TRBJ2-7, the full variable domain reads DTGVSQNPRHKITKRGQNVTFRCDPISEHNRLYWYRQTLGQGPEFLTYFQNEAQLEKSRLLSDRFSAERPKGSFSTLEIQRTEQGDSAMYLCASSSSLTGGAYEQYFGPGTRLTVT.

V and J are TRBV30 and TRBJ1-3, with D possibly being TRBD1 (5 bases). Between the trimmed V and J ends, which lost 3 bases and 8 bases, there was a span of 14 bases. The CDR3 contains 13 residues. Germline loops: CDR1 GTSNPN, CDR2 SVGIG (reference sequence). The CDR3 nucleotides read TGTGCCTGGAGCCGGGGGGATACGTACACCATATATTTT. It translates to CAWSRGDTYTIYF.

The chain is built from TRBV7-2 and TRBJ2-1; 7 positions agree with TRBD1. This CDR3 is 13 amino acids long. The J segment lost 15 bases and the V segment lost 5 bases, leaving 13 bases of the junction unmatched. The germline V gene has CDR1 SGHTA and CDR2 FQGNSA. The CDR3 DNA follows: TGTGCCAGCAGCATGACTGTACAGGGGAAATGGTTCTTC. Translated: CASSMTVQGKWFF. The full variable domain, completed using reference TRBV7-2 and TRBJ2-1, is GAGVSQSPSNKVTEKGKDVELRCDPISGHTALYWYRQSLGQGLEFLIYFQGNSAPDKSGLPSDRFSAERTGGSVSTLTIQRTQQEDSAVYLCASSMTVQGKWFFGPGTRLTVL.

V usage is TRBV10-3 and J usage is TRBJ2-7; tentatively, D is TRBD2 (6 bases). The CDR3 totals 14 residues. Germline values: CDR1 ENHRY, CDR2 SYGVKD. With 4 bases removed from V and 3 bases from J, the gap between germline ends came to 13 bases. For the CDR3, the DNA is TGTGCCATCAGTGTAACGGGACTCGACTACGAGCAGTACTTC. Its translation: CAISVTGLDYEQYF.